One sample yielded the 26 T cell receptor beta chains listed below, sequenced in a study of OX40 agonist ivuxolimab in advanced cancers. TCRdb's table, derived via immunoSEQ multiplex PCR, lists solely in-frame clones and lacks some. Of 50,000 to 85,000 clones listed, 85% were seen once; the top ten hold approximately 3.8%. Source: CD4+ or CD8+ T cells sorted from blood, taken in a trial of the OX40 agonist ivuxolimab. The source of these receptors is an adult with an advanced solid tumor such as melanoma, head and neck, liver or kidney cancer.

The chain recombines TRBV6-5 with TRBJ2-1, with D maybe TRBD1 (6 bases). This CDR3 has 14 residues. V was cut by 5 bases and J by 9 bases, with 17 bases left in between. CDR1 and CDR2 (germline): MNHEY, SVGAGI. CDR3 in amino acids: CASSANNRVGEQFF. The CDR3 coding sequence is TGTGCCAGCAGTGCAAATAACAGGGTCGGTGAGCAGTTCTTC.

The chain has TRBV19 and TRBJ1-1, with 10 nucleotides matching TRBD1. The CDR3 consists of 14 residues. The germline V gene encodes CDR1 LNHDA and CDR2 SQIVND (reference sequence). With 6 bases clipped from V and 2 bases from J, the junction kept 3 bases outside the gene matches. CDR3 in amino acids: CASRGTGENTEAFF. The CDR3 nucleotides are TGTGCCAGTAGGGGGACAGGGGAAAACACTGAAGCTTTCTTT.

The rearrangement joins TRBV6-5 to TRBJ2-7; 7 nucleotides match TRBD1. This CDR3 contains 12 residues. Losses at the gene ends were 6 bases for V and 2 bases for J; bases not matched to a gene: 1. The germline V gene has CDR1 MNHEY and CDR2 SVGAGI. The CDR3 region is CASSGTAYEQYF. The CDR3 nucleotides are TGTGCCAGCAGCGGGACAGCCTACGAGCAGTACTTC.

The CDR3 spells CASSSGAIEKGYEQYF. The CDR3 DNA sequence: TGTGCCAGCAGTTCCGGGGCCATCGAAAAGGGGTACGAGCAGTACTTC. The genes are TRBV6-5 and TRBJ2-7; possibly TRBD1 or TRBD2 for D (5 bases each). From germline, CDR1 is MNHEY and CDR2 SVGAGI. Trimming took off 4 bases at V and 4 bases at J, with 20 bases between the two ends. The CDR3 contains 16 residues.

The rearrangement joins TRBV5-1 to TRBJ2-2; D uncertain. The CDR3 totals 16 residues. Trimming removed 2 bases from V and 5 bases from J, with 16 bases in between. Germline-derived CDR1 and CDR2 are SGHRS and YFSETQ. The CDR3 loop reads CASSLGVRRITGELFF. CDR3 bases: TGCGCCAGCAGCTTAGGCGTACGGCGAATTACCGGGGAGCTGTTTTTT.

The gene calls are TRBV7-2 and TRBJ1-2; D gene uncertain. V lost 5 bases to trimming and J lost 5 bases, with 12 bases between them. Germline V lookup: CDR1 SGHTA, CDR2 FQGNSA. The CDR3 spans 13 residues. CDR3 in DNA: TGTGCCAGCAGCCCCGGCGCCGATTATGGCTACACCTTC. Amino acids: CASSPGADYGYTF.

This clone came up a few times. This chain links TRBV6-5 with TRBJ2-2; D may be TRBD1 or TRBD2 (5 bases each). The V gene lost 6 bases and the J gene lost 7 bases, with 12 bases spanning the gap. The V gene's germline CDR1 is MNHEY and CDR2 SVGAGI. This CDR3 comprises 13 residues. The CDR3 DNA reads as TGTGCCAGCAGACGAGGGACGGGCGGGGAGCTGTTTTTT. This gives the protein CASRRGTGGELFF.

V gene TRBV30 combines with J gene TRBJ1-5; 8 bases match TRBD1. J lost 0 bases, V lost 3 bases, and 7 bases had no gene match. Germline V gene sequence: CDR1 GTSNPN, CDR2 SVGIG (reference sequence). This CDR3 has 16 residues. This CDR3 reads CAWSDRTGSSNQPQHF. In DNA, the CDR3 is TGTGCCTGGAGCGATCGGACAGGGTCTAGCAATCAGCCCCAGCATTTT.

The J gene is TRBJ2-6, the V gene TRBV5-1, with TRBD2 identical over 11 bases. This CDR3 region has 17 residues. V trimming: 1 base; J trimming: 1 base; junction bases outside the gene matches: 1. Germline V gene sequence: CDR1 SGHRS, CDR2 YFSETQ. The CDR3 spells CASSLTSGRSGANVLTF. CDR3 nucleotides: TGCGCCAGCAGCTTGACTAGCGGGAGATCTGGGGCCAACGTCCTGACTTTC.

The chain uses TRBV19 and TRBJ1-5; TRBD1 is a possible D gene (6 bases). The CDR3 is 14 residues long. Germline-derived CDR1 and CDR2 are LNHDA and SQIVND (reference sequence). V was clipped by 3 bases and J by 4 bases, with 10 bases between them. The chain's CDR3 is CASSMYRENQPQHF. The CDR3 DNA follows: TGTGCCAGTAGTATGTACAGGGAAAATCAGCCCCAGCATTTT.

V usage is TRBV6-1 and J usage is TRBJ2-7; 8 nucleotides line up with TRBD1. This CDR3 spans 13 amino acids. V gave up 10 bases and J gave up 7 bases; unmatched junction bases: 12. Per the germline V gene, CDR1 is MNHNS and CDR2 is SASEGT. The CDR3 sequence: CATQSQGAQEQYF. In DNA form, the CDR3 reads TGTGCCACACAATCTCAGGGGGCTCAAGAGCAGTACTTC.

The chain employs TRBV11-2 and TRBJ2-2; D is undetermined. The CDR3 covers 14 residues. Trimming left V 1 base short and J 6 bases short, with 9 bases between. The V gene's germline CDR1 is SGHAT and CDR2 FQNNGV. CDR3 protein: CASSLALLSGELFF. CDR3 nucleotide sequence: TGTGCCAGCAGCTTAGCCCTTTTGTCCGGGGAGCTGTTTTTT.

The chain uses TRBV18 and TRBJ2-1, with TRBD2 matching over 12 bases. V gave up 3 bases and J gave up 11 bases; unmatched junction bases: 8. From germline, CDR1 is KGHSH and CDR2 LQKENI. CDR3 length: 15 amino acids. The CDR3 reads CASSPGLAGNEKQFF. DNA for the CDR3: TGTGCCAGCTCACCGGGACTAGCGGGTAATGAAAAGCAGTTCTTC.

V usage is TRBV14 and J usage is TRBJ2-4; D gene unclear. Germline loops: CDR1 SGHDN, CDR2 FVKESK. V was trimmed by 1 base and J by 1 base, leaving 11 bases between them. The CDR3 extends over 16 amino acids. CDR3 bases: TGTGCCAGCAGCCAAGTAGGTGTCTCCGCCAAAAACATTCAGTACTTC. It specifies CASSQVGVSAKNIQYF.

This clone appeared a single time. The chain joins TRBV5-4 to TRBJ2-1, with 9 bases lining up with TRBD1. This CDR3 spans 17 amino acids. From germline, CDR1 is SGHNT and CDR2 YYREEE (reference sequence). V was clipped by 3 bases and J by 10 bases; unmatched bases: 17. The CDR3 bases are TGTGCCAGCAGCTCTTTAAAACAGGGGGCCCGTACTCGCGAGCAGTTCTTC. It translates to CASSSLKQGARTREQFF.

The J gene is TRBJ2-7, the V gene TRBV2; tentatively, D is TRBD2 (6 bases). In germline, CDR1 is SNHLY, CDR2 FYNNEI. This CDR3 has 12 amino acids. Trimming cost V 4 bases and J 7 bases, with 11 bases left between them. CDR3: CASSVKGREQYF. CDR3 DNA sequence: TGTGCCAGCAGTGTTAAGGGGAGGGAGCAGTACTTC.

The chain employs TRBV10-3 and TRBJ2-7; D gene uncertain. The germline V gene encodes CDR1 ENHRY and CDR2 SYGVKD. The CDR3 has 13 residues. V lost 10 bases, J lost 2 bases, and 15 bases lay in between. The CDR3 DNA reads as TGTGCCACCTCAGAGACGGCCACCTACGAGCAGTACTTC. Protein product: CATSETATYEQYF.

J is TRBJ2-7 and V is TRBV11-3; no reliable D call. Germline V gene sequence: CDR1 SGHNT, CDR2 YENEEA. The CDR3 is 14 amino acids. The germline V and J ends were trimmed by 2 bases and 6 bases, with 14 bases remaining between them. The CDR3 region is CASSLRVGVGEQYF. The CDR3 coding sequence is TGTGCCAGCAGCTTAAGGGTTGGGGTGGGCGAGCAGTACTTC.

CDR3 DNA sequence: TGCGCCAGCAGCAAGGAGGGGCAAAGCTATGGCTACACCTTC. Protein sequence: CASSKEGQSYGYTF. This chain uses TRBV5-1 with TRBJ1-2, with D possibly matching TRBD1 (5 bases). The CDR3 covers 14 residues. Per the germline V gene, CDR1 is SGHRS and CDR2 is YFSETQ. Deletions cut 4 bases from V and 4 bases from J, with 14 bases between. The full variable domain, with the rest looked up from reference TRBV5-1 and TRBJ1-2, is KAGVTQTPRYLIKTRGQQVTLSCSPISGHRSVSWYQQTPGQGLQFLFEYFSETQRNKGNFPGRFSGRQFSNSRSEMNVSTLELGDSALYLCASSKEGQSYGYTFGSGTRLTVV.

V usage is TRBV29-1 and J usage is TRBJ2-3; 9 nucleotides match TRBD2. This CDR3 comprises 16 residues. CDR1 and CDR2 from the germline V gene are SQVTM and ANQGSEA. With V trimmed by 5 bases and J by 4 bases, 13 bases remained unmatched. The CDR3 nucleotides read TGCAGCGTTACCAGCCTAGGGGCGGGAGGGCCAGATACGCAGTATTTT. Translating it yields CSVTSLGAGGPDTQYF.

Turning to this clone: At one of its ends the junction is not consistent with the germline gene, which may arise from a read error. The rearrangement links TRBV7-6 to TRBJ2-1, with D unclear. Germline CDR1 and CDR2: SGHVS and FNYEAQ. This CDR3 is 14 amino acids long. CDR3 nucleotides: TGTGCCAGCAGAGTAGAAGTATCCTCCAATGAGCAGTTCTTC. This sequence encodes CASRVEVSSNEQFF.

This clone was counted a few times. The chain employs TRBV7-3 and TRBJ2-5, with a tentative D call TRBD1 (6 bases). Germline V gene data show CDR1 as SGHTA and CDR2 as FQGTGA. The length of the CDR3 is 13 residues. V lost 1 base to trimming and J lost 5 bases, with 8 bases between them. The CDR3, as DNA: TGTGCCAGCAGCTTAATCGACAGGGAGACCCAGTACTTC. Residues: CASSLIDRETQYF.

The chain has TRBV7-2 and TRBJ1-6; 10 bases line up with TRBD1. J was trimmed by 8 bases and V by 5 bases; bases with no gene match: 12. Germline loops: CDR1 SGHTA, CDR2 FQGNSA. This CDR3 comprises 17 residues. The CDR3 DNA sequence: TGTGCCAGCAGCCCTAGGGCGGACAGGGGGGCCTATTCACCCCTCCACTTT. Its protein is CASSPRADRGAYSPLHF.

The gene calls are TRBV28 and TRBJ1-1; TRBD1 matches 7 bases. The germline V gene has CDR1 MDHEN and CDR2 SYDVKM. Losses at the gene ends were 3 bases for V and 1 base for J; bases not matched to a gene: 11. The CDR3 totals 17 residues. CDR3 region: CASSFPLTGRANTEAFF. In nucleotides, the CDR3 is TGTGCCAGCAGTTTCCCCTTGACAGGGCGGGCGAACACTGAAGCTTTCTTT.

The chain combines TRBV30 with TRBJ1-4; no definite D call. Germline CDR1 GTSNPN, CDR2 SVGIG (reference sequence). This CDR3 region has 11 residues. V was shortened by 5 bases and J by 5 bases, with 6 bases between the two germline ends. CDR3 amino acids: CAWGANEKLFF. The CDR3 coding sequence is TGTGCCTGGGGAGCCAATGAAAAACTGTTTTTT.

The J gene is TRBJ2-3, the V gene TRBV7-8; the match to TRBD1 covers 9 bases. Germline V gene data show CDR1 as SGHVS and CDR2 as FQNEAQ. The CDR3 totals 16 residues. Trimming took 5 bases from V and 1 from J; bases not matched to a gene: 7. CDR3 nucleotide sequence: TGTGCCAGCAGCAAAACAGGGGGCCCCCGCACAGATACGCAGTATTTT. It specifies CASSKTGGPRTDTQYF.